The 23 T cell receptor beta chains presented below share a single source sample, sequenced in a study of T-cell memory formation after mild COVID-19 (dated by TCRdb to the early 2020s). The method was 5' RACE. TCRdb lists the instrument as Illumina NovaSeq 6000. TCRdb reanalyzed the raw reads on its own, using fastp at Q25 for trimming and MiXCR for clone calling, and kept in-frame beta chains. A single entry per CDR3 protein holds the most common genes and DNA from its merged rows. The sample table shows hundreds of thousands of distinct CDR3 sequences, and roughly an eighth are seen once. The top ten clones comprise 22% of the sample. The sample was PBMCs or a T cell subset sorted from them (not recorded which). These receptors all stem from a man younger than 35 who had mild COVID-19 (a few samples of this study predate the infection). The sample titles of this study are shuffled in the database, so cell type and time point are left out; the donor was told from shared clones.

This clonotype showed up just a few times. The rearrangement joins TRBV7-2 to TRBJ2-5; 7 nucleotides line up with TRBD2. The CDR3 consists of 15 residues. CDR1 and CDR2 from the germline V gene are SGHTA and FQGNSA. V shed 4 bases, J shed 3 bases, and the junction held 8 bases outside the gene matches. DNA of the CDR3: TGTGCCAGCAGCTCAACCGGGACTACTAAAGAGACCCAGTACTTC. This encodes CASSSTGTTKETQYF.

This rearrangement joins TRBV7-2 to TRBJ2-2, with 8 positions matching TRBD2. V trimming: 1 base; J trimming: 10 bases; junction bases outside the gene matches: 14. Germline V gene sequence: CDR1 SGHTA, CDR2 FQGNSA. The CDR3 is made up of 17 amino acids. The CDR3 DNA sequence: TGTGCCAGCAGCTTAGGAGGCCCCATAGCGGGGAGGGTGGAGCTGTTTTTT. Protein sequence: CASSLGGPIAGRVELFF.

The rearrangement joins TRBV21-1 to TRBJ2-7; the DNA was not compared with TRBD1, the D call given in the table. TRBV21-1 is reported as a pseudogene. The CDR3 has 17 residues. For the CDR3, the DNA is TGTGCCAGCAGCAAAGCAAGGGCAGGTCCCCAAGGGTACGAGCAGTACGTC. Protein sequence: CASSKARAGPQGYEQYV.

This clonotype was detected only a few times. This sequence joins TRBV7-2 and TRBJ2-1, with 7 positions matching TRBD1. The CDR3 length is 13 residues. Germline loops: CDR1 SGHTA, CDR2 FQGNSA. The J segment lost 4 bases and the V segment lost 5 bases, leaving 2 bases of the junction unmatched. The CDR3 DNA sequence: TGTGCCAGCAGCACGGGACAGTACAATGAGCAGTTCTTC. It translates to CASSTGQYNEQFF.

In this sample, this clonotype turned up a few times. The chain links TRBV6-5 to TRBJ1-2, with 7 nucleotides matching TRBD1. Germline V CDR1 and CDR2: MNHEY, SVGAGI. The junction had 5 bases not matched to a gene; V was cut back by 6 bases and J by 4 bases. The CDR3 runs 13 residues. CDR3 sequence: CASSRTGPYGYTF. In DNA, the CDR3 is TGTGCCAGCAGCCGGACAGGACCCTATGGCTACACCTTC.

This clonotype came up many times. The chain is built from TRBV14 and TRBJ2-3, with unresolved D. The CDR3 contains 15 residues. Germline loops: CDR1 SGHDN, CDR2 FVKESK. The V gene lost 0 bases and the J gene lost 4 bases, with 11 bases spanning the gap. CDR3 DNA sequence: TGTGCCAGCAGCCAAGATGTGGCTGGGGCAGATACGCAGTATTTT. This gives the protein CASSQDVAGADTQYF. The whole variable domain, remainder taken from reference TRBV14 and TRBJ2-3, is EAGVTQFPSHSVIEKGQTVTLRCDPISGHDNLYWYRRVMGKEIKFLLHFVKESKQDESGMPNNRFLAERTGGTYSTLKVQPAELEDSGVYFCASSQDVAGADTQYFGPGTRLTVL.

This clonotype has just a few counts. This rearrangement joins TRBV5-1 to TRBJ2-1, with 12 nucleotides matching TRBD2. Unmatched junction bases numbered 9, after V lost 0 bases and J lost 5 bases. Germline lookup yields CDR1 SGHRS and CDR2 YFSETQ. The CDR3 has 18 amino acids. The CDR3 is CASSLAASGGAVDNEQFF. In DNA, the CDR3 is TGCGCCAGCAGCTTGGCGGCTAGCGGGGGGGCAGTGGACAATGAGCAGTTCTTC. Combining the CDR3 with reference TRBV5-1 and TRBJ2-1 gives the whole variable domain KAGVTQTPRYLIKTRGQQVTLSCSPISGHRSVSWYQQTPGQGLQFLFEYFSETQRNKGNFPGRFSGRQFSNSRSEMNVSTLELGDSALYLCASSLAASGGAVDNEQFFGPGTRLTVL.

This chain's CDR3 is CASSLRVGLRYTNTGELFF. CDR3 bases: TGTGCCAGCAGCCTCCGGGTGGGTCTGCGGTATACCAACACCGGGGAGCTGTTTTTT. The chain recombines TRBV7-8 with TRBJ2-2; the D is unclear. The germline V gene encodes CDR1 SGHVS and CDR2 FQNEAQ. With 5 bases removed from V and 2 bases from J, the gap between germline ends came to 24 bases. CDR3 length equals 19 residues.

This clonotype was picked up a small number of times. The chain carries TRBV7-9 and TRBJ2-3, with D possibly TRBD1 on 5 matching bases. Germline-derived CDR1 and CDR2 are SEHNR and FQNEAQ (reference sequence). The V end lost 1 base, the J end lost 6 bases, and 14 bases lay between the germline ends. The CDR3 sequence is 15 residues long. CDR3 sequence reads: CASSLGRVDPDTQYF. CDR3 bases: TGTGCCAGCAGCTTAGGCAGGGTTGATCCGGATACGCAGTATTTT.

This clonotype turned up a few times. The V and J genes are TRBV7-2 and TRBJ2-3; 14 bases align to TRBD2. CDR3 size: 19 residues. The trim removed 3 bases at V and 4 bases at J, leaving 12 bases unmatched. Germline lookup yields CDR1 SGHTA and CDR2 FQGNSA. DNA of the CDR3: TGTGCCAGCAGCTTTTGGTTGGCGACTAGCGGGGGGGCAGCAGATACGCAGTATTTT. Protein: CASSFWLATSGGAADTQYF.

The chain has TRBV6-5 and TRBJ2-6; the D is unclear. This CDR3 has 12 amino acids. V was cut by 11 bases and J by 0 bases, with 5 bases left in between. Germline lookup yields CDR1 MNHEY and CDR2 SVGAGI. CDR3 residues: CAALSGANVLTF. The CDR3, as DNA: TGTGCCGCCCTCTCTGGGGCCAACGTCCTGACTTTC.

This clonotype showed up many times. The chain links TRBV9 to TRBJ2-1; 9 bases are shared with TRBD2. With 0 bases clipped from V and 9 bases from J, the junction kept 7 bases outside the gene matches. Germline V gene sequence: CDR1 SGDLS, CDR2 YYNGEE. The CDR3 has 15 amino acids. Written as DNA, the CDR3 is TGTGCCAGCAGCGTAGTTGGCGGGGGGGCCAGTGAGCAGTTCTTC. This encodes CASSVVGGGASEQFF.

This clonotype has a single count. The junction departs from the called germline gene at one end, perhaps through a read error. CDR3 coding DNA: TGTGCCAGCGTCGGTGGGGAGGGCACTGAAGCTTTATTT. Its translation: CASVGGEGTEALF. The V and J genes are TRBV7-3 and TRBJ1-1, with D unclear. The CDR3 is 13 residues long. The germline V gene has CDR1 SGHTA and CDR2 FQGTGA.

This clonotype was observed a handful of times. The chain uses TRBV12-3 or TRBV12-4 and TRBJ1-5; D uncertain. Trimming removed 5 bases from V and 4 bases from J, with 15 bases in between. This CDR3 has 15 amino acids. DNA for the CDR3: TGTGCCAGCAGTCTCCACAACAAGGGAAATCAGCCCCAGCATTTT. Its protein product is CASSLHNKGNQPQHF.

This chain links TRBV20-1 with TRBJ2-2, with 14 bases fitting TRBD2. CDR1 DFQATT and CDR2 SNEGSKA come from the germline V gene (reference sequence). The CDR3 consists of 15 residues. Unmatched junction bases numbered 6, after V lost 6 bases and J lost 6 bases. This CDR3 is CSASRLAGGPGELFF. The CDR3 nucleotides are TGCAGTGCCAGCCGACTAGCGGGGGGGCCCGGGGAGCTGTTTTTT.

The V and J genes are TRBV6-1 and TRBJ1-1; D is possibly TRBD1 (5 bases). The CDR3 totals 15 residues. The germline V gene encodes CDR1 MNHNS and CDR2 SASEGT. With 6 bases removed from V and 1 base from J, the gap between germline ends came to 15 bases. As DNA, the CDR3 is TGTGCCAGCAGCGACCAGGGTATCGAGAACACTGAAGCTTTCTTT. Protein: CASSDQGIENTEAFF.

This clonotype was recorded a few times. The CDR3 is CASSRSGQSVDEQFF. For the CDR3, the DNA is TGCGCCAGCAGCCGCTCGGGACAATCGGTCGATGAGCAGTTCTTC. The chain has TRBV4-3 and TRBJ2-1; maybe TRBD1 (6 bases). Germline values: CDR1 LGHNA, CDR2 YSLEER. The ends were cut back, 4 bases at V and 8 bases at J, with 18 bases in the middle. The CDR3 contains 15 residues.

The chain employs TRBV28 and TRBJ2-5; TRBD2 is a possible D gene (7 bases). The germline gives CDR1 MDHEN, CDR2 SYDVKM. The CDR3 has 15 residues. The V end was cut by 3 bases, the J end by 7 bases, with 18 bases between. The chain's CDR3 is CASSFYGPRGGTQYF. DNA for the CDR3: TGTGCCAGCAGTTTCTACGGACCGAGGGGGGGGACCCAGTACTTC. The full variable domain, rest sourced from reference TRBV28 and TRBJ2-5, is DVKVTQSSRYLVKRTGEKVFLECVQDMDHENMFWYRQDPGLGLRLIYFSYDVKMKEKGDIPEGYSVSREKKERFSLILESASTNQTSMYLCASSFYGPRGGTQYFGPGTRLLVL.

In this sample, this clonotype turned up many times. The V call is TRBV20-1, the J call TRBJ2-1; tentatively, D is TRBD1 (6 bases). V dropped 6 bases and J dropped 4 bases, with 31 bases sitting between them. Germline loops: CDR1 DFQATT, CDR2 SNEGSKA (reference sequence). CDR3 length equals 19 residues. The CDR3 DNA sequence: TGCAGTGCCACGAGCAGCACAACAGGGCCGACAGGACTTTACAATGAGCAGTTCTTC. It encodes CSATSSTTGPTGLYNEQFF.

This clonotype has a handful of counts. V and J are TRBV10-3 and TRBJ2-7, with D maybe TRBD1 (6 bases). This CDR3 spans 15 amino acids. V was cut by 3 bases and J by 2 bases, with 14 bases left in between. From germline, CDR1 is ENHRY and CDR2 SYGVKD. CDR3 nucleotides: TGTGCCATCAGTGACGACAGGATTTCCCCCTACGAGCAGTACTTC. This gives the protein CAISDDRISPYEQYF.

Ten or more counts support this clonotype. A read error may produce the germline difference seen at one junction end. V and J are TRBV12-3 or TRBV12-4 and TRBJ1-1; D uncertain. The length of the CDR3 is 13 residues. The CDR3 bases are TGTGCCAGCAGCTTAGGCAGGAACACTGAAGCTTTCTTT. Encoded protein: CASSLGRNTEAFF.

At least ten counts were recorded for this clonotype. The chain recombines TRBV12-3 or TRBV12-4 with TRBJ2-2; D perhaps matches TRBD2 (6 bases). The ends were cut back, 6 bases at V and 3 bases at J, with 14 bases in the middle. CDR3 length: 15 amino acids. CDR3: CASSPNRGYTGELFF. For the CDR3, the DNA is TGTGCCAGCAGCCCCAACCGGGGGTACACCGGGGAGCTGTTTTTT.

The chain joins TRBV28 to TRBJ2-2; 9 bases are shared with TRBD1. Germline V gene data show CDR1 as MDHEN and CDR2 as SYDVKM. V gave up 10 bases and J gave up 5 bases; unmatched junction bases: 14. The CDR3 sequence is 16 residues long. This CDR3 reads CATSGADRGETGELFF. The CDR3 DNA follows: TGTGCCACCTCGGGAGCGGACAGGGGAGAGACCGGGGAGCTGTTTTTT.